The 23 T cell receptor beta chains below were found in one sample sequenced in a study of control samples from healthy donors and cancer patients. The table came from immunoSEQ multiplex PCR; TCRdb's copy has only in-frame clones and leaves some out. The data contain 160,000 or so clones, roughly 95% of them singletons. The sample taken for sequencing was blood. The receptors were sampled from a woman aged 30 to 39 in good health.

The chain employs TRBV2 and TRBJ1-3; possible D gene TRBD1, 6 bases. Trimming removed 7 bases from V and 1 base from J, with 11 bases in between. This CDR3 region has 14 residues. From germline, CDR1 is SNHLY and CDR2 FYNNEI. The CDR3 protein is CASTIGQSGNTIYF. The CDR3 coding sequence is TGTGCCAGCACGATCGGACAGTCTGGAAACACCATATATTTT. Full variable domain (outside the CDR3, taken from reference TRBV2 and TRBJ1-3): EPEVTQTPSHQVTQMGQEVILRCVPISNHLYFYWYRQILGQKVEFLVSFYNNEISEKSEIFDDQFSVERPDGSNFTLKIRSTKLEDSAMYFCASTIGQSGNTIYFGEGSWLTVV.

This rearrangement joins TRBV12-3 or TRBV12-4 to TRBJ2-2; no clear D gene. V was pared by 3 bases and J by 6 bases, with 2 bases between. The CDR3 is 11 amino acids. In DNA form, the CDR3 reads TGTGCCAGCAGTTTTGCCGGGGAGCTGTTTTTT. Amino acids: CASSFAGELFF.

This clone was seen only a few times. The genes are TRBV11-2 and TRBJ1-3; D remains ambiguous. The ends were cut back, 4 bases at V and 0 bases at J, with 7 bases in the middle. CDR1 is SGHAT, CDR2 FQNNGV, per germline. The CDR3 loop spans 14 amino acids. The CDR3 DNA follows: TGTGCCAGCAGCTCCGAAGCCTCTGGAAACACCATATATTTT. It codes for CASSSEASGNTIYF.

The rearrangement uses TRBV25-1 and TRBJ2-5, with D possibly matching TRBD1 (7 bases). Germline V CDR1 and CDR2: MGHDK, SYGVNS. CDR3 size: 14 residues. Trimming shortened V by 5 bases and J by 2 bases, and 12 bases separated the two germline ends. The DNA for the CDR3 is TGTGCCAGCAGTCGGCAGGGGGGACAAGAGACCCAGTACTTC. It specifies CASSRQGGQETQYF.

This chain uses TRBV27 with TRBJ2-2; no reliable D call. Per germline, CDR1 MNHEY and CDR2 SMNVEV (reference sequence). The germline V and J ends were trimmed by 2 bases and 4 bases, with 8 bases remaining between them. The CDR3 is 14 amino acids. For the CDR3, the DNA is TGTGCCAGCAGTTTAAGGGCCCGCACCGGGGAGCTGTTTTTT. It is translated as CASSLRARTGELFF.

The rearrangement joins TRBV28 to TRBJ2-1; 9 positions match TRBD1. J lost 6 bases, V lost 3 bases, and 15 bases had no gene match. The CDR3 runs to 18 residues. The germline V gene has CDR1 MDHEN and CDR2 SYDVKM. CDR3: CASSFIPITGTGRNEQFF. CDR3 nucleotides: TGTGCCAGCAGTTTCATTCCCATCACCGGGACAGGGCGCAATGAGCAGTTCTTC.

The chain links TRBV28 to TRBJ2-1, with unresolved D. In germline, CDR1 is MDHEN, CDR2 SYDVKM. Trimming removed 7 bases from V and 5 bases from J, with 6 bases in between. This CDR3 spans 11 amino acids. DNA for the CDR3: TGTGCCAGCATCAGCAACAATGAGCAGTTCTTC. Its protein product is CASISNNEQFF.

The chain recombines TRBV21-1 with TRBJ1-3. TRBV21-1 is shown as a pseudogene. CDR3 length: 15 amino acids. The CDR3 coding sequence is TGTGCCAGCAGCGAAAGGAGGAGCACTGGAAACACCATATATTTT. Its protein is CASSERRSTGNTIYF.

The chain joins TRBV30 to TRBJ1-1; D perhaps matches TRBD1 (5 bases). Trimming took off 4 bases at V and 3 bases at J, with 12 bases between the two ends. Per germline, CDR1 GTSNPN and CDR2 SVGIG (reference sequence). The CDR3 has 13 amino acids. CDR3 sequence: CAWTRQTDTEAFF. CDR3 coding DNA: TGTGCCTGGACTCGACAGACTGACACTGAAGCTTTCTTT.

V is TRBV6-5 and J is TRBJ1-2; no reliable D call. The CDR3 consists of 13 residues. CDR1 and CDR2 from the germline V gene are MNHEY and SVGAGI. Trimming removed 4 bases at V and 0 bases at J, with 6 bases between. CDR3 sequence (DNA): TGTGCCAGCAGTTTAACGCCTAACTATGGCTACACCTTC. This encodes CASSLTPNYGYTF.

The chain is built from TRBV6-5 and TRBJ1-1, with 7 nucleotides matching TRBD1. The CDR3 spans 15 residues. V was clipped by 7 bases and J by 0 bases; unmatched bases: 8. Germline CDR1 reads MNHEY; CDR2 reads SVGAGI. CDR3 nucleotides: TGTGCCAGCAAAATAACGGGACAGCTGAACACTGAAGCTTTCTTT. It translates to CASKITGQLNTEAFF.

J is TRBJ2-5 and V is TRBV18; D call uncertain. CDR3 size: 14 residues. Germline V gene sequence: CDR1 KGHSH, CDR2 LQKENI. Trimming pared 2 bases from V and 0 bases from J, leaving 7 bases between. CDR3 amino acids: CASSPSRNQETQYF. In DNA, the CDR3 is TGTGCCAGCTCACCATCCCGGAACCAAGAGACCCAGTACTTC.

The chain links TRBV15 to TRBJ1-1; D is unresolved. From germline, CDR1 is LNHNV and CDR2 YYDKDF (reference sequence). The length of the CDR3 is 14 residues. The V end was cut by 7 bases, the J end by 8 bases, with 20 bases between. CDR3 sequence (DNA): TGTGCCACCACCCCAAACCGATATGGGTCCGAAGCTTTCTTT. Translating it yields CATTPNRYGSEAFF.

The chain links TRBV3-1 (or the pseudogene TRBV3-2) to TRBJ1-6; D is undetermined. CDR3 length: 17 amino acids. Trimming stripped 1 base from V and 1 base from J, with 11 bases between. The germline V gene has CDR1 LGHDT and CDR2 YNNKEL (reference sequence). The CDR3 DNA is TGTGCCAGCAGCCAAGGACGAGGTGGGTCCTATAATTCACCCCTCCACTTT. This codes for CASSQGRGGSYNSPLHF.

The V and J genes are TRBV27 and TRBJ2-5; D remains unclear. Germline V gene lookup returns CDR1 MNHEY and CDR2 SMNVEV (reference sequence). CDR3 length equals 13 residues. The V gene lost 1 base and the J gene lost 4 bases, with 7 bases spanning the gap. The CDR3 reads CASSLYLGETQYF. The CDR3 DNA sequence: TGTGCCAGCAGTTTATATCTGGGAGAGACCCAGTACTTC.

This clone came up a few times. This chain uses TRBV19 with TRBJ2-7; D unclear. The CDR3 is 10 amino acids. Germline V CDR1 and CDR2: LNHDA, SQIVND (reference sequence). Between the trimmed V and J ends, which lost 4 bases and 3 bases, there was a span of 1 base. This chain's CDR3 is CASSSYEQYF. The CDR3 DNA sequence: TGTGCCAGTAGTAGCTACGAGCAGTACTTC.

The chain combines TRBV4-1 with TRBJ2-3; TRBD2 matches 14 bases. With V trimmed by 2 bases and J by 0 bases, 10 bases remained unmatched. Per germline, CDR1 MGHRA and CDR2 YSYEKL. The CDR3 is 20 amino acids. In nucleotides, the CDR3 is TGCGCCAGCAGCCAACCGCGGGGGACTAGCGGGAGTCTAAGCACAGATACGCAGTATTTT. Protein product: CASSQPRGTSGSLSTDTQYF.

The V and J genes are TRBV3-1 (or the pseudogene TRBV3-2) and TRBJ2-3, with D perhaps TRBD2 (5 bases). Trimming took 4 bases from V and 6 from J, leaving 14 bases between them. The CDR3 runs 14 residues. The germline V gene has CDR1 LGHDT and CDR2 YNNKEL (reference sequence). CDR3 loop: CASSLGLPTDTQYF. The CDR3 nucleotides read TGTGCCAGCAGCCTAGGACTCCCGACCGATACGCAGTATTTT.

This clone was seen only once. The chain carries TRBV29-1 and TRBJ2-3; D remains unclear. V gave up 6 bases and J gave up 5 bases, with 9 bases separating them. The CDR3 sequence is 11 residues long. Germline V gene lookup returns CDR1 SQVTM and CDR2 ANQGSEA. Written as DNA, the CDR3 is TGCAGCGTACCCGACGGAGATACGCAGTATTTT. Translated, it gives CSVPDGDTQYF.

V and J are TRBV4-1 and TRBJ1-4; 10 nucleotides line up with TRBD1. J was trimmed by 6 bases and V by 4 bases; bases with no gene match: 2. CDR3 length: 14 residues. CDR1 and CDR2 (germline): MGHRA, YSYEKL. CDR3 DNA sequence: TGCGCCAGCAGCCGGACAGGGGGAGATGAAAAACTGTTTTTT. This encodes CASSRTGGDEKLFF.

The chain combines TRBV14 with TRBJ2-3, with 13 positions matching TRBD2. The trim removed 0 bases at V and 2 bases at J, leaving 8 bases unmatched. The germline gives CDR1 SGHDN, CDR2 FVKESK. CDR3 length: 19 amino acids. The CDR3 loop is CASSQDWTSGGGPTDTQYF. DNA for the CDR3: TGTGCCAGCAGCCAAGATTGGACTAGCGGGGGAGGCCCCACAGATACGCAGTATTTT.

The CDR3 loop is CASKGQGVVNEKLFF. The CDR3 nucleotides are TGTGCCAGCAAGGGACAGGGGGTGGTTAATGAAAAACTGTTTTTT. The V gene is TRBV2, the J gene TRBJ1-4; 11 nucleotides agree with TRBD1. The CDR3 sequence is 15 residues long. After removal of 7 bases from V and 4 bases from J, the junction contained 5 bases not matched to a gene. The germline gives CDR1 SNHLY, CDR2 FYNNEI.

The CDR3 is CAIDPTGDNEQFF. The DNA for the CDR3 is TGTGCCATCGACCCCACAGGGGACAATGAGCAGTTCTTC. V gene TRBV10-3 combines with J gene TRBJ2-1; TRBD1 agrees at 7 bases. V shed 8 bases, J shed 5 bases, and the junction held 6 bases outside the gene matches. The V gene's germline CDR1 is ENHRY and CDR2 SYGVKD. CDR3 length: 13 amino acids.